The 25 T cell receptor beta chains in this list originate from one sample, sequenced in a study of post-analysis software for immune sequencing data. Study observations and caveats: Included in a set of about 5 TRBV segments more frequent in patients than controls were TRBV5-6, TRBV5-1 and TRBV20-1.

Unique molecular identifiers were built into the TCR beta cDNA libraries. TCRdb itself ran the PCR reads through MiXCR, one entry per CDR3 protein. In the table there are approximately 150,000 distinct CDR3 sequences, approximately 28% of which are singletons. Antigen specificity for these receptors is unknown. The sample taken for sequencing was blood. The receptors were sampled from a girl between 10 and 17 years old with multiple sclerosis.

Remarks on this clonotype: This may come from a read error, since a much larger clone is one base off. J is TRBJ2-7 and V is TRBV12-3 or TRBV12-4; D perhaps matches TRBD2 (6 bases). CDR3 length: 13 residues. CDR3 in amino acids: CASSLPAGYERYF. CDR3 nucleotides: TGTGCCAGCAGTTTGCCGGCGGGGTACGAGCGGTACTTC.

This clonotype was seen repeatedly, ten times or more. The chain carries TRBV12-5 and TRBJ2-4, with a weak D call TRBD2 (5 bases). The germline V gene has CDR1 LGHNT and CDR2 FRNRAP. CDR3 length equals 17 residues. Trimming took off 0 bases at V and 0 bases at J, with 12 bases between the two ends. CDR3 amino acids: CASGLVWETLAKNIQYF. As DNA, the CDR3 is TGTGCTAGTGGTTTGGTATGGGAGACGCTAGCCAAAAACATTCAGTACTTC. Complete variable domain (other parts from reference TRBV12-5 and TRBJ2-4): DARVTQTPRHKVTEMGQEVTMRCQPILGHNTVFWYRQTMMQGLELLAYFRNRAPLDDSGMPKDRFSAEMPDATLATLKIQPSEPRDSAVYFCASGLVWETLAKNIQYFGAGTRLSVL.

Regarding this clonotype: One end of the junction fails to match germline, which may point to a read error. V is TRBV20-1 and J is TRBJ1-6, with TRBD1 matching 7 bases. Germline loops: CDR1 DFQATT, CDR2 SNEGSKA (reference sequence). CDR3 length: 14 residues. In DNA form, the CDR3 reads TGCAGTGCACCAGGGACAGACTTCAATTCACCCCCCCACTTT. This encodes CSAPGTDFNSPPHF.

This clonotype was observed many times. The V call is TRBV10-2, the J call TRBJ1-2; D possibly corresponds to TRBD1 (5 bases). CDR1 WSHSY and CDR2 SAAADI come from the germline V gene. CDR3 length equals 15 residues. Between the trimmed V and J ends, which lost 3 bases and 8 bases, there was a span of 19 bases. In DNA form, the CDR3 reads TGCGCCAGCAGTGAATCTGGGACTAGGTGGCTCGGCTACACCTTC. It yields the protein CASSESGTRWLGYTF.

In its sample, this clonotype was seen a few times. The chain is built from TRBV25-1 and TRBJ2-7; maybe TRBD1 (5 bases). The CDR3 length is 16 residues. Germline V CDR1 and CDR2: MGHDK, SYGVNS. Trimming removed 8 bases from V and 1 base from J, with 21 bases in between. The CDR3 reads CASSHQEPPGSYEQYF. CDR3 nucleotide sequence: TGTGCCAGCTCCCATCAAGAGCCGCCAGGGTCCTACGAGCAGTACTTC.

The V and J genes are TRBV30 and TRBJ2-1; TRBD2 matches 11 bases. The CDR3 consists of 15 residues. Trimming cost V 7 bases and J 8 bases; bases outside gene matches: 13. CDR1 is GTSNPN and CDR2 is SVGIG in the germline V gene (reference sequence). CDR3 amino acids: CASSSTSGSPHEQFF. In DNA, the CDR3 is TGTGCCTCTTCCTCAACTAGCGGGAGTCCCCATGAGCAGTTCTTC. The whole variable domain, filled in from reference TRBV30 and TRBJ2-1, reads SQTIHQWPATLVQPVGSPLSLECTVEGTSNPNLYWYRQAAGRGLQLLFYSVGIGQISSEVPQNLSASRPQDRQFILSSKKLLLSDSGFYLCASSSTSGSPHEQFFGPGTRLTVL.

This chain connects TRBV12-3 or TRBV12-4 to TRBJ1-1; unclear D gene. The length of the CDR3 is 12 residues. The V end was cut by 7 bases, the J end by 2 bases, with 8 bases between. The CDR3 loop is CASMSTNTEAFF. In DNA form, the CDR3 reads TGTGCCAGCATGAGCACAAACACTGAAGCTTTCTTT.

This rearrangement joins TRBV7-8 to TRBJ2-2; TRBD2 matches 11 bases. Trimming at V came to 4 bases and at J to 6 bases, leaving 13 bases not matched to a gene. The CDR3 has 18 residues. CDR1 and CDR2 from the germline V gene are SGHVS and FQNEAQ. The CDR3 spells CASSSTKLAGVGPGELFF. CDR3 nucleotides: TGTGCCAGCAGCTCTACCAAACTAGCGGGAGTTGGTCCCGGGGAGCTGTTTTTT. Filled out from reference TRBV7-8 and TRBJ2-2, the complete variable domain reads GAGVSQSPRYKVAKRGQDVALRCDPISGHVSLFWYQQALGQGPEFLTYFQNEAQLDKSGLPSDRFFAERPEGSVSTLKIQRTQQEDSAVYLCASSSTKLAGVGPGELFFGEGSRLTVL.

This clonotype was recorded a few times. V usage is TRBV20-1 and J usage is TRBJ1-2; D is ambiguous. This CDR3 is built from 12 residues. V was pared by 6 bases and J by 0 bases, with 8 bases between. Germline values: CDR1 DFQATT, CDR2 SNEGSKA (reference sequence). The DNA of the CDR3 is TGCAGTGCCCCGTATCCTAACTATGGCTACACCTTC. Protein: CSAPYPNYGYTF.

This chain joins TRBV5-1 and TRBJ1-6; D is ambiguous. Per germline, CDR1 SGHRS and CDR2 YFSETQ. The length of the CDR3 is 14 residues. V shed 1 base and J shed 5 bases, with 7 bases lying between them. In DNA, the CDR3 is TGCGCCAGCAGCTTGAATTGGGATAATTCACCCCTCCACTTT. Protein product: CASSLNWDNSPLHF.

This clonotype was counted ten times or more. This chain uses TRBV10-3 with TRBJ2-7; TRBD1 is a possible D gene (6 bases). Trimming removed 3 bases from V and 2 bases from J, with 14 bases in between. The germline gives CDR1 ENHRY, CDR2 SYGVKD. The CDR3 is 15 residues long. The chain's CDR3 is CAISDDRSFPYEQYF. CDR3 coding DNA: TGTGCCATCAGTGACGACAGGAGTTTCCCCTACGAGCAGTACTTC.

This clonotype was seen a handful of times. In DNA form, the CDR3 reads TGTGCCAGCTCACCGGACAATCAGCCCCAGCATTTT. It translates to CASSPDNQPQHF. The chain carries TRBV18 and TRBJ1-5; D is undetermined. The CDR3 extends over 12 amino acids. V lost 3 bases and J 3 bases, leaving 3 bases between the germline ends. Germline CDR1 KGHSH, CDR2 LQKENI.

Only a few counts were recorded for this clonotype. The genes are TRBV14 and TRBJ2-1; D remains unclear. CDR3 length: 15 residues. With 5 bases removed from V and 7 bases from J, the gap between germline ends came to 18 bases. The germline gives CDR1 SGHDN, CDR2 FVKESK. The CDR3 here is CASSSQAVLMNEQFF. CDR3 nucleotide sequence: TGTGCCAGCAGCTCCCAGGCGGTTTTAATGAATGAGCAGTTCTTC.

This clonotype was detected many times. This chain uses TRBV6-6 with TRBJ2-3; possibly TRBD1 for D (6 bases). The V and J ends lost 0 bases and 3 bases respectively, with 16 bases between them. CDR1 is MNHNY and CDR2 is SVGAGI in the germline V gene (reference sequence). The CDR3 has 17 amino acids. CDR3 in DNA: TGTGCCAGCAGTTACTCGACGCTAGGGGGTGGGACAGATACGCAGTATTTT. Translation gives CASSYSTLGGGTDTQYF.

A word on this clonotype: An end of the junction differs from the germline gene, which may be a read error. CDR3 sequence: CTSRASSYNEQFF. The CDR3 DNA sequence: TGTACCAGTCGGGCCTCCTCCTACAATGAGCAGTTCTTC. The genes are TRBV28 and TRBJ2-1, with D uncertain. Germline V gene sequence: CDR1 MDHEN, CDR2 SYDVKM. The CDR3 sequence is 13 residues long. Using reference TRBV28 and TRBJ2-1 for the parts outside the CDR3, the full variable domain is DVKVTQSSRYLVKRTGEKVFLECVQDMDHENMFWYRQDPGLGLRLIYFSYDVKMKEKGDIPEGYSVSREKKERFSLILESASTNQTSMYLCTSRASSYNEQFFGPGTRLTVL.

The chain recombines TRBV4-2 with TRBJ1-1; D call uncertain. The V gene lost 0 bases and the J gene lost 4 bases, with 9 bases spanning the gap. This CDR3 has 14 residues. Per germline, CDR1 LGHNA and CDR2 YNFKEQ. The CDR3 region has the DNA TGTGCCAGCAGCCAAGAAATCTCTGGCACTGAAGCTTTCTTT. This gives the protein CASSQEISGTEAFF.

V gene TRBV4-1 combines with J gene TRBJ1-2, with 7 nucleotides matching TRBD1. Looked up from germline, CDR1 is MGHRA and CDR2 is YSYEKL. CDR3 length: 14 residues. Germline trimming cut 4 bases from V and 11 bases from J; bases unmatched to any gene: 13. CDR3 sequence (DNA): TGCGCCAGCAGCCCGACAGGGTTGGATTGTGGTTACACCTTC. It encodes CASSPTGLDCGYTF.

About this clonotype: This may come from a read error, since a much larger clone is one base off. CDR3 in amino acids: CASSSGRENQPQHF. For the CDR3, the DNA is TGTGCCAGCAGTAGCGGGCGGGAGAATCAGCCCCAGCATTTT. V and J are TRBV6-5 and TRBJ1-5; D is undetermined. Germline CDR1 and CDR2: MNHEY and SVGAGI. CDR3 length: 14 residues. Trimming took off 5 bases at V and 4 bases at J, with 12 bases between the two ends.

On this clonotype itself: This may be a read error: a much more frequent sequence differs by one nucleotide. This chain links TRBV10-3 with TRBJ2-4, with TRBD1 matching over 7 bases. Per the germline V gene, CDR1 is ENHRY and CDR2 is SYGVKD. This CDR3 has 13 amino acids. The CDR3 sequence is CASCGTDKNIRYF. Written as DNA, the CDR3 is TGTGCCTCGTGTGGGACAGACAAAAACATTCGGTACTTC.

Remarks on this clonotype: A much more abundant neighbour one base away suggests this may be a read error. V gene TRBV10-3 combines with J gene TRBJ2-5; 9 bases map to TRBD1. Germline lookup yields CDR1 ENHRY and CDR2 SYGVKD. There are 16 residues in the CDR3. The chain's CDR3 is CTIRESTGGDQETQYF. CDR3 nucleotide sequence: TGTACCATCAGGGAATCGACAGGGGGGGACCAAGAGACCCAGTACTTC.

The chain has TRBV5-1 and TRBJ2-1, with D perhaps assigned TRBD1 or TRBD2 (6 bases each). Trimming left V 5 bases short and J 4 bases short, with 10 bases between. The CDR3 sequence is 13 residues long. The germline gives CDR1 SGHRS, CDR2 YFSETQ. This CDR3 reads CASSRGVYNEQFF. The CDR3 DNA is TGCGCCAGCAGTAGGGGGGTTTACAATGAGCAGTTCTTC. The full variable domain, in which reference TRBV5-1 and TRBJ2-1 provide the parts outside the CDR3, is KAGVTQTPRYLIKTRGQQVTLSCSPISGHRSVSWYQQTPGQGLQFLFEYFSETQRNKGNFPGRFSGRQFSNSRSEMNVSTLELGDSALYLCASSRGVYNEQFFGPGTRLTVL.

The chain uses TRBV6-4 and TRBJ2-3; 8 positions agree with TRBD2. Germline V gene sequence: CDR1 MRHNA, CDR2 SNTAGT. The CDR3 is 15 residues long. The J segment lost 5 bases and the V segment lost 6 bases, leaving 10 bases of the junction unmatched. DNA for the CDR3: TGTGCCAGCAGCCGACCAGCGGGAGATAGAGATACGCAGTATTTT. As protein: CASSRPAGDRDTQYF.

The V call is TRBV5-1, the J call TRBJ1-1, with D uncertain. The CDR3 covers 12 residues. V dropped 3 bases and J dropped 2 bases, with 5 bases sitting between them. Germline lookup yields CDR1 SGHRS and CDR2 YFSETQ. DNA for the CDR3: TGCGCCAGCAGCTGGGATAACACTGAAGCTTTCTTT. Amino acids: CASSWDNTEAFF. The whole variable domain, filled in from reference TRBV5-1 and TRBJ1-1, reads KAGVTQTPRYLIKTRGQQVTLSCSPISGHRSVSWYQQTPGQGLQFLFEYFSETQRNKGNFPGRFSGRQFSNSRSEMNVSTLELGDSALYLCASSWDNTEAFFGQGTRLTVV.

As for this clonotype: A clone one base away is much larger, so this may be a read error. This sequence joins TRBV27 and TRBJ1-2, with D hard to call. Per germline, CDR1 MNHEY and CDR2 SMNVEV (reference sequence). The CDR3 extends over 12 amino acids. DNA for the CDR3: TGTGCCGGCAGTGCCCGGCTGGGCGGCTACACCTTC. It specifies CAGSARLGGYTF.

This clonotype occurred many times. This chain connects TRBV9 to TRBJ2-1; D is tentatively TRBD1 or TRBD2 (5 bases each). Between the trimmed V and J ends, which lost 1 base and 8 bases, there was a span of 16 bases. The CDR3 contains 15 residues. In germline, CDR1 is SGDLS, CDR2 YYNGEE. CDR3 in amino acids: CASSVKLGGADEQFF. In DNA form, the CDR3 reads TGTGCCAGCAGCGTAAAACTTGGGGGTGCGGATGAGCAGTTCTTC. The full variable domain, rest sourced from reference TRBV9 and TRBJ2-1, is DSGVTQTPKHLITATGQRVTLRCSPRSGDLSVYWYQQSLDQGLQFLIQYYNGEERAKGNILERFSAQQFPDLHSELNLSSLELGDSALYFCASSVKLGGADEQFFGPGTRLTVL.